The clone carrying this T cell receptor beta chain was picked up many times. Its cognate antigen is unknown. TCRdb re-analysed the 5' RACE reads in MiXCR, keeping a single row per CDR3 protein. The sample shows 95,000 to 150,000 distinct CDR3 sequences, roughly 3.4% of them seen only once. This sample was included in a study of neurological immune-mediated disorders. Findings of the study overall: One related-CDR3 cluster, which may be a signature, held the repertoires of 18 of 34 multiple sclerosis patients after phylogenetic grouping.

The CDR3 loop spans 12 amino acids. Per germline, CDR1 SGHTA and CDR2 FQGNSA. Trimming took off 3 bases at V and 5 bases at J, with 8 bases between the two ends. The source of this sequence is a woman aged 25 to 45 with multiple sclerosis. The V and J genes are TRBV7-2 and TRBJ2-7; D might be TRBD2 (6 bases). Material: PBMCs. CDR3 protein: CASSFRGDEQYF. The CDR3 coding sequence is TGTGCCAGCAGCTTCCGCGGGGACGAGCAGTACTTC.